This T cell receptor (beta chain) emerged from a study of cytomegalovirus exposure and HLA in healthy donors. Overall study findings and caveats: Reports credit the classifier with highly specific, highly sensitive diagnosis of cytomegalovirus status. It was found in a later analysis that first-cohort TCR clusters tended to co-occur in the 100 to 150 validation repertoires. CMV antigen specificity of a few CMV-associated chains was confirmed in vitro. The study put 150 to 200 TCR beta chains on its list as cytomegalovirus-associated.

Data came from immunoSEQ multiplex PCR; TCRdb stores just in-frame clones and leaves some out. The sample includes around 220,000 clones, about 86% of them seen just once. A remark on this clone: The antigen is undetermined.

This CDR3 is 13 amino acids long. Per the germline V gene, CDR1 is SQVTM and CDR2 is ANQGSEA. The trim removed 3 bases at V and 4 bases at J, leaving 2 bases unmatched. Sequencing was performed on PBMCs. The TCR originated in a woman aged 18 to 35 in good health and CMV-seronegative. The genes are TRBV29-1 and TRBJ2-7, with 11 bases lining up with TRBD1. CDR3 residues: CSVEGTGGYEQYF. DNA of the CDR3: TGCAGCGTTGAGGGGACAGGGGGGTACGAGCAGTACTTC.